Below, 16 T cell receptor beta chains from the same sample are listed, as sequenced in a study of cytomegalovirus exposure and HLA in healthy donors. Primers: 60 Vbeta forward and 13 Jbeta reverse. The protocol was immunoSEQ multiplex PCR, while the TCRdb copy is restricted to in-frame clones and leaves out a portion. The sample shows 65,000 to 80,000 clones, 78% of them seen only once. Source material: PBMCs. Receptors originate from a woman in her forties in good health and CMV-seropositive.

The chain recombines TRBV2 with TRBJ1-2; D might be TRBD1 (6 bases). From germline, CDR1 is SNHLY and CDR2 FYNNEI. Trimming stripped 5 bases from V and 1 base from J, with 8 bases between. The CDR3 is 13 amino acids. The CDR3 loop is CASSPQGNYGYTF. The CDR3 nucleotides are TGTGCCAGCAGTCCACAGGGTAACTATGGCTACACCTTC.

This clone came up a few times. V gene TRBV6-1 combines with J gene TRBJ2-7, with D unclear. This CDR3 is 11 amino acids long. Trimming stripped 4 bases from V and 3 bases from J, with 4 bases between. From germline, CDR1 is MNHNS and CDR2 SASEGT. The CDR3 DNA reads TGTGCCAGCAGTGTAGTCTACGAGCAGTACTTC. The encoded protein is CASSVVYEQYF.

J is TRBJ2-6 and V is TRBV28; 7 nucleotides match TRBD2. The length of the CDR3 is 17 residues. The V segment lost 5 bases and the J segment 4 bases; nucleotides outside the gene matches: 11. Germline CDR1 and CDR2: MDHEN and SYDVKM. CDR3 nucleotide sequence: TGTGCCAGCAGTAACCCCGAGGGGAGGGGAGGGGCCAACGTCCTGACTTTC. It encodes CASSNPEGRGGANVLTF.

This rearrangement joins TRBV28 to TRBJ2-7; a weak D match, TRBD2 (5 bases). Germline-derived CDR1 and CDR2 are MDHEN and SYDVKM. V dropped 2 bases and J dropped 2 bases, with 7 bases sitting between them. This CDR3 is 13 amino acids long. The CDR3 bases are TGTGCCAGCAGTTTAGACGGGGCCTACGAGCAGTACTTC. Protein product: CASSLDGAYEQYF.

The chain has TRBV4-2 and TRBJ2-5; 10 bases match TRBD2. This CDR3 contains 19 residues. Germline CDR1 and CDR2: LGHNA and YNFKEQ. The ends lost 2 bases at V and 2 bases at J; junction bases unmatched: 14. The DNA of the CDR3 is TGTGCCAGCAGCCAACGGAGGGTGGGGCTAGCGGGGGTTCAAGAGACCCAGTACTTC. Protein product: CASSQRRVGLAGVQETQYF.

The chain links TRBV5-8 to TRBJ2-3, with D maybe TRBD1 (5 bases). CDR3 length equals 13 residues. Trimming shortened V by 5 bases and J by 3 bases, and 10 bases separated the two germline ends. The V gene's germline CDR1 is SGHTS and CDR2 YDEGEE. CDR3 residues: CASRVGHTDTQYF. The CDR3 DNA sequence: TGTGCCAGCAGGGTGGGGCATACAGATACGCAGTATTTT.

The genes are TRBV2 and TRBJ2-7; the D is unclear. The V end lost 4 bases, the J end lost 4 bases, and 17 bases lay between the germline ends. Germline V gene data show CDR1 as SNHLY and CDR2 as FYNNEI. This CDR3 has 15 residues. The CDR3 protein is CASSARWRVKYEQYF. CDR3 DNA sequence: TGTGCCAGCAGTGCGCGATGGAGAGTAAAGTACGAGCAGTACTTC.

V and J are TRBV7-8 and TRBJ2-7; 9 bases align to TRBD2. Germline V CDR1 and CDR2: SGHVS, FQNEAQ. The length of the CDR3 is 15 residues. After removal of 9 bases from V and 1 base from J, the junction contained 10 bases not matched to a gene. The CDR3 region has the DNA TGTGCCAGTACAACCGGGACTAGCAATTCCTACGAGCAGTACTTC. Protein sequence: CASTTGTSNSYEQYF.

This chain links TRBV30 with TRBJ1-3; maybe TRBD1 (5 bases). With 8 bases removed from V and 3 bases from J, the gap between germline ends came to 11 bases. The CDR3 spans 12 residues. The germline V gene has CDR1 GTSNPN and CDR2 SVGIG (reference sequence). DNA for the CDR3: TGTGCCGGGGCCCCGGGTGGAAACACCATATATTTT. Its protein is CAGAPGGNTIYF.

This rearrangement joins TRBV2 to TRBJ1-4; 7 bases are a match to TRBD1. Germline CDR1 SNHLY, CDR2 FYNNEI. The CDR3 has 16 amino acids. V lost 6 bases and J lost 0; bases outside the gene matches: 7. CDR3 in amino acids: CASRRGQSATNEKLFF. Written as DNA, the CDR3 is TGTGCCAGCAGGCGGGGACAGAGCGCAACTAATGAAAAACTGTTTTTT.

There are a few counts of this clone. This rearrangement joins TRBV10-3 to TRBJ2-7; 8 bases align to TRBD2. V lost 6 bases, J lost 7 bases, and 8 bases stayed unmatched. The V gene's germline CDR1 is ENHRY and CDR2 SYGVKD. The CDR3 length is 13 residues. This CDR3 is CAISAGGASEQYF. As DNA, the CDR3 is TGTGCCATCAGCGCGGGGGGCGCGAGTGAGCAGTACTTC.

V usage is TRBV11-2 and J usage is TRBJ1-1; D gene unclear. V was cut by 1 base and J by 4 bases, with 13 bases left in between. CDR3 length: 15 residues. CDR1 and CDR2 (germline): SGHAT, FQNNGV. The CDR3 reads CASSLGLGWATEAFF. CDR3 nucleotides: TGTGCCAGCAGCTTAGGCCTGGGTTGGGCCACTGAAGCTTTCTTT.

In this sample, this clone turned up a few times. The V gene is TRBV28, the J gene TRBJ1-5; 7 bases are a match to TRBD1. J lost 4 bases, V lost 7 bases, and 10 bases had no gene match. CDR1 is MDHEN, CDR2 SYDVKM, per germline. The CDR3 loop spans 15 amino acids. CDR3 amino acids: CASKPPGQQNQPQHF. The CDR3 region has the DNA TGTGCCAGCAAACCACCGGGACAGCAAAATCAGCCCCAGCATTTT.

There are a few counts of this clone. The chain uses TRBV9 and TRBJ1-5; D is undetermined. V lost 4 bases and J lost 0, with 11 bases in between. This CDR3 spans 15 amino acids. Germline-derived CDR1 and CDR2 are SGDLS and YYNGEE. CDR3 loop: CASSRHVNSNQPQHF. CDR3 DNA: TGTGCCAGCAGCAGACACGTGAATAGCAATCAGCCCCAGCATTTT.

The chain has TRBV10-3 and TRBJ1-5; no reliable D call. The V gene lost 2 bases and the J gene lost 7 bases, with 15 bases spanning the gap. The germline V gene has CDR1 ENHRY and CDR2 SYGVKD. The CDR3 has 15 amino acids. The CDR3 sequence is CAISEKMRGEQPQHF. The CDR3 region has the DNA TGTGCCATCAGTGAGAAAATGCGTGGGGAGCAGCCCCAGCATTTT.

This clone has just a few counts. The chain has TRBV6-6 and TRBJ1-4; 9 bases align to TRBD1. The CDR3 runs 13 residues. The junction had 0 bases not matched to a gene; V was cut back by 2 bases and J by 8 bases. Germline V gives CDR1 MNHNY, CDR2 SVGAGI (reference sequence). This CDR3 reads CASSYGTGEKLFF. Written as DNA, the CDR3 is TGTGCCAGCAGTTACGGGACAGGGGAAAAACTGTTTTTT.